The 20 T cell receptor beta chains below were found in one sample sequenced in a study of cytomegalovirus exposure and HLA in healthy donors. 60 Vbeta and 13 Jbeta primers were used in PCR. Only in-frame clones appear in the TCRdb table, and some are missing; sequencing was by immunoSEQ multiplex PCR. In the table there are about 200,000 clones, 65% to 85% of which are singletons. The sequenced sample consisted of PBMCs. These receptor sequences come from a woman aged 25 to 39 in good health and CMV-seronegative.

The genes are TRBV5-4 and TRBJ2-3; maybe TRBD1 (5 bases). V was trimmed by 0 bases and J by 0 bases, leaving 11 bases between them. This CDR3 has 16 amino acids. Germline loops: CDR1 SGHNT, CDR2 YYREEE (reference sequence). CDR3 sequence (DNA): TGTGCCAGCAGCTTGGTCACAGGCCTTAGCACAGATACGCAGTATTTT. As protein: CASSLVTGLSTDTQYF.

The table lists this clone with a count of one. CDR3 bases: TGTGCCACCAGCAGAGAGTGGGCAGGGGGAGGCTACGAGCAGTACTTC. Protein sequence: CATSREWAGGGYEQYF. The genes are TRBV15 and TRBJ2-5; TRBD1 is a possible D gene (7 bases). Matching the DNA end better, TRBJ2-7 makes the J call doubtful. This CDR3 region has 16 residues. Germline V lookup: CDR1 LNHNV, CDR2 YYDKDF (reference sequence).

This clone was seen more than once but under ten times. This chain uses TRBV4-1 with TRBJ2-5; D is unresolved. There are 13 residues in the CDR3. V was clipped by 1 base and J by 2 bases, with 5 bases between them. The germline V gene encodes CDR1 MGHRA and CDR2 YSYEKL. CDR3: CASSQVQQETQYF. CDR3 DNA sequence: TGCGCCAGCAGCCAAGTTCAGCAAGAGACCCAGTACTTC.

This clone has more than one count but fewer than ten. The chain recombines TRBV2 with TRBJ2-3; TRBD2 matches 9 bases. CDR1 and CDR2 from the germline V gene are SNHLY and FYNNEI. The CDR3 spans 16 residues. Unmatched junction bases numbered 9, after V lost 2 bases and J lost 6 bases. DNA for the CDR3: TGTGCCAGCAGTGAATTGCGGGAGGGCGGTGGGGATACGCAGTATTTT. Protein: CASSELREGGGDTQYF.

The rearrangement joins TRBV6-4 to TRBJ2-1; 10 bases fit TRBD2. From germline, CDR1 is MRHNA and CDR2 SNTAGT. The trim removed 3 bases at V and 4 bases at J, leaving 3 bases unmatched. The CDR3 length is 15 residues. The DNA of the CDR3 is TGTGCCAGCAGTGAGCGACTAGCGGGTTACAATGAGCAGTTCTTC. It specifies CASSERLAGYNEQFF.

Comment on this clone: A junction boundary mismatches the germline segment, possibly from a read error. The chain is built from TRBV6-1 and TRBJ2-7; a weak D match, TRBD1 (5 bases). Germline loops: CDR1 MNHNS, CDR2 SASEGT. The CDR3 sequence is 13 residues long. CDR3 in amino acids: CASSEDSPYEQYF. In DNA, the CDR3 is TGTGCCAGCAGCGAAGACAGCCCCTACGAGCAGTACTTC.

The chain employs TRBV15 and TRBJ1-2, with 7 bases matching TRBD1. Germline V lookup: CDR1 LNHNV, CDR2 YYDKDF (reference sequence). The J segment lost 5 bases and the V segment lost 6 bases, leaving 15 bases of the junction unmatched. CDR3 length: 16 amino acids. The CDR3 sequence: CATRSPGGSKHYGYTF. The CDR3 nucleotides are TGTGCCACCAGGTCCCCAGGGGGGTCGAAACATTATGGCTACACCTTC.

The chain uses TRBV20-1 and TRBJ2-3, with D possibly matching TRBD2 (5 bases). The CDR3 loop spans 10 amino acids. Per the germline V gene, CDR1 is DFQATT and CDR2 is SNEGSKA (reference sequence). The CDR3 DNA reads as TGCCGAGCGGGCACAGATACGCAGTATTTT. Translation: CRAGTDTQYF.

V and J are TRBV21-1 and TRBJ1-5; whether TRBD1, the table's D call, matches the DNA was not checked. TRBV21-1 is a recognized pseudogene. This CDR3 region has 16 residues. CDR3 sequence (DNA): TGTGCCAGCAGCAAAGACGTCCAGGGGGACAATCAGCCCCAGCATTTT. Its protein is CASSKDVQGDNQPQHF.

This clone was detected a few times. Other DNA sequences in the sample encode the same CDR3. The V call is TRBV30, the J call TRBJ1-1; D remains unclear. This CDR3 has 12 amino acids. V lost 0 bases, J lost 2 bases, and 4 bases lay in between. The germline V gene encodes CDR1 GTSNPN and CDR2 SVGIG (reference sequence). The CDR3 region has the DNA TGTGCCTGGAGTGTAACAAACACTGAAGCTTTCTTT. It yields the protein CAWSVTNTEAFF.

Only a few counts were recorded for this clone. The rearrangement links TRBV5-5 to TRBJ1-2; 8 bases fit TRBD1. After removal of 1 base from V and 3 bases from J, the junction contained 5 bases not matched to a gene. The V gene's germline CDR1 is SGHKS and CDR2 YYEKEE (reference sequence). This CDR3 is 15 amino acids long. CDR3 bases: TGTGCCAGCAGCTTGAGGCAGGGGGCGCACTATGGCTACACCTTC. This translates into CASSLRQGAHYGYTF.

This chain joins TRBV27 and TRBJ1-5, with a possible D match to TRBD1 (6 bases). CDR3 size: 16 residues. The germline V gene encodes CDR1 MNHEY and CDR2 SMNVEV (reference sequence). The V and J ends lost 1 base and 4 bases respectively, with 14 bases between them. For the CDR3, the DNA is TGTGCCAGCAGTTTATGGGCAGGGGACGTAAATCAGCCCCAGCATTTT. It codes for CASSLWAGDVNQPQHF.

The rearrangement links TRBV5-1 to TRBJ1-1, with D possibly matching TRBD1 (6 bases). Germline loops: CDR1 SGHRS, CDR2 YFSETQ. The CDR3 is 18 amino acids. V lost 1 base, J lost 1 base, and 20 bases lay in between. The CDR3 is CASSLNSLGHTTNTEAFF. As DNA, the CDR3 is TGCGCCAGCAGCTTGAATTCGCTGGGACACACTACGAACACTGAAGCTTTCTTT. The full variable domain, rest sourced from reference TRBV5-1 and TRBJ1-1, is KAGVTQTPRYLIKTRGQQVTLSCSPISGHRSVSWYQQTPGQGLQFLFEYFSETQRNKGNFPGRFSGRQFSNSRSEMNVSTLELGDSALYLCASSLNSLGHTTNTEAFFGQGTRLTVV.

The chain couples TRBV30 to TRBJ1-2; D is ambiguous. Between the trimmed V and J ends, which lost 0 bases and 3 bases, there was a span of 8 bases. Germline V CDR1 and CDR2: GTSNPN, SVGIG (reference sequence). The CDR3 is made up of 13 amino acids. The CDR3 spells CAWSVQLYYGYTF. CDR3 in DNA: TGTGCCTGGAGTGTACAGTTGTACTATGGCTACACCTTC. Based on the CDR3 plus reference TRBV30 and TRBJ1-2, the full variable domain is SQTIHQWPATLVQPVGSPLSLECTVEGTSNPNLYWYRQAAGRGLQLLFYSVGIGQISSEVPQNLSASRPQDRQFILSSKKLLLSDSGFYLCAWSVQLYYGYTFGSGTRLTVV.

CDR3 sequence: CASSSSGLAANEQFF. CDR3 in DNA: TGTGCCAGCAGCTCCTCGGGACTAGCGGCTAATGAGCAGTTCTTC. The chain has TRBV7-2 and TRBJ2-1; TRBD2 matches 11 bases. Losses at the gene ends were 4 bases for V and 7 bases for J; bases not matched to a gene: 6. The germline CDR1 and CDR2 sequences are SGHTA and FQGNSA. This CDR3 is 15 amino acids long. Full variable domain (outside the CDR3, taken from reference TRBV7-2 and TRBJ2-1): GAGVSQSPSNKVTEKGKDVELRCDPISGHTALYWYRQSLGQGLEFLIYFQGNSAPDKSGLPSDRFSAERTGGSVSTLTIQRTQQEDSAVYLCASSSSGLAANEQFFGPGTRLTVL.

This clone was detected only a few times. V and J are TRBV10-1 and TRBJ2-7; 7 bases align to TRBD1. The CDR3 contains 16 residues. Germline loops: CDR1 WNHNN, CDR2 SYGVQD (reference sequence). After removal of 6 bases from V and 2 bases from J, the junction contained 13 bases not matched to a gene. For the CDR3, the DNA is TGCGCCAGCAGGGGGGTGTGGCGTGACAGGGCCTACGAGCAGTACTTC. Translated, it gives CASRGVWRDRAYEQYF.

This clone was recorded once. The chain combines TRBV2 with TRBJ2-7; 8 bases match TRBD1. This CDR3 comprises 14 residues. J gave up 9 bases and V 6 bases, and 13 bases lay outside the gene matches. CDR1 and CDR2 from the germline V gene are SNHLY and FYNNEI. CDR3 nucleotide sequence: TGTGCCAGCAGGTTGACAGGGGCCCCAAGCGTGCAGTACTTC. Protein sequence: CASRLTGAPSVQYF.

This clone was seen more than once but under ten times. This chain joins TRBV6-4 and TRBJ2-2; maybe TRBD1 (6 bases). V was shortened by 4 bases and J by 4 bases, with 10 bases between the two germline ends. Germline V gene lookup returns CDR1 MRHNA and CDR2 SNTAGT. This CDR3 region has 14 residues. The CDR3 DNA is TGTGCCAGCAGTGCAGGGGTTGCCACCGGGGAGCTGTTTTTT. Translated: CASSAGVATGELFF.

The chain carries TRBV10-3 and TRBJ1-1, with TRBD1 matching over 7 bases. V lost 7 bases to trimming and J lost 2 bases; unmatched junction nucleotides: 4. This CDR3 contains 13 residues. The germline gives CDR1 ENHRY, CDR2 SYGVKD. CDR3 protein: CAIKQGKNTEAFF. CDR3 nucleotides: TGTGCCATCAAACAGGGGAAAAACACTGAAGCTTTCTTT.

The J gene is TRBJ1-2, the V gene TRBV18; D perhaps matches TRBD1 (5 bases). Trimming pared 0 bases from V and 5 bases from J, leaving 13 bases between. This CDR3 is 15 amino acids long. Germline V gene sequence: CDR1 KGHSH, CDR2 LQKENI. The CDR3 here is CASSPPSVGGYGYTF. CDR3 in DNA: TGTGCCAGCTCACCACCCTCTGTGGGGGGGTATGGCTACACCTTC. The full variable domain, with the rest looked up from reference TRBV18 and TRBJ1-2, is NAGVMQNPRHLVRRRGQEARLRCSPMKGHSHVYWYRQLPEEGLKFMVYLQKENIIDESGMPKERFSAEFPKEGPSILRIQQVVRGDSAAYFCASSPPSVGGYGYTFGSGTRLTVV.